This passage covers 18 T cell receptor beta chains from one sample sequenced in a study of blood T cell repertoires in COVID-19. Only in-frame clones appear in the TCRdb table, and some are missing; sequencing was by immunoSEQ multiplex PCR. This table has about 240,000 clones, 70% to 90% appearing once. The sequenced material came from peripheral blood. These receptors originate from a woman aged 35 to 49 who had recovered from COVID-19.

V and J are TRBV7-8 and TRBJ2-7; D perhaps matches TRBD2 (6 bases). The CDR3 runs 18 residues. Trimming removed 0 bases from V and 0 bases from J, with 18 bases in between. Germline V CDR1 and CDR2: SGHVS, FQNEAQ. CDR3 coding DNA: TGTGCCAGCAGCTTAGCTCCGCGCGGGGCGGGACCCTCCTACGAGCAGTACTTC. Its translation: CASSLAPRGAGPSYEQYF.

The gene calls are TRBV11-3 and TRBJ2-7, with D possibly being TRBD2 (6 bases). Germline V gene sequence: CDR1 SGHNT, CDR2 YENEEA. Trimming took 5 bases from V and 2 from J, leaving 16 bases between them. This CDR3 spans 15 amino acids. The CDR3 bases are TGTGCCAGCAGCCCCGGAGGGGTTGGGCCCTACGAGCAGTACTTC. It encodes CASSPGGVGPYEQYF.

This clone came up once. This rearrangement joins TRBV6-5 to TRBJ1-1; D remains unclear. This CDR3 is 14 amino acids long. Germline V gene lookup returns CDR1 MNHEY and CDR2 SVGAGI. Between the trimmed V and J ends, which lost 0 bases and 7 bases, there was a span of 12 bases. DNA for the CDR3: TGTGCCAGCAGTTACTCGAGAAGAGCCCGTGAAGCTTTCTTT. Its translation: CASSYSRRAREAFF.

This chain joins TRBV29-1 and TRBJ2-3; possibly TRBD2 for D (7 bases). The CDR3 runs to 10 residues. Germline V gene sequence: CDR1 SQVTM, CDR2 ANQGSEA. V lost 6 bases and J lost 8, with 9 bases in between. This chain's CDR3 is CSVGGGTQYF. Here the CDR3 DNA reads TGCAGCGTGGGAGGGGGTACGCAGTATTTT.

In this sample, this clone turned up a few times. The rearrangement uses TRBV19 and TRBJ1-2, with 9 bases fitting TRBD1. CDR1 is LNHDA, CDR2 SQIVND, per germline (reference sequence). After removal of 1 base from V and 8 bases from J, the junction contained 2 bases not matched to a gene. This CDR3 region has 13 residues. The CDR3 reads CASSIADRGGYTF. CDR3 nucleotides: TGTGCCAGTAGTATAGCGGACAGGGGCGGCTACACCTTC.

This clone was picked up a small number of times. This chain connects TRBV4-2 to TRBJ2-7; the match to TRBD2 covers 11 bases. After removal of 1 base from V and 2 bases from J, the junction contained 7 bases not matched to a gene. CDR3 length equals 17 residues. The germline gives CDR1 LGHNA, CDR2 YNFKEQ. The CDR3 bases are TGTGCCAGCAGCCAAGGGCTAGCGGGAGGCCTCCCCTACGAGCAGTACTTC. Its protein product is CASSQGLAGGLPYEQYF.

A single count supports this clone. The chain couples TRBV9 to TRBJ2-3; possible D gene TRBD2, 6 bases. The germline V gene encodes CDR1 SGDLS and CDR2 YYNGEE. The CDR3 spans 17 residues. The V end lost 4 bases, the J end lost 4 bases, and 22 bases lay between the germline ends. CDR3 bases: TGTGCCAGCAGCCCCCCCGTGAGGCGGGATAGGGCAGATACGCAGTATTTT. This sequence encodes CASSPPVRRDRADTQYF.

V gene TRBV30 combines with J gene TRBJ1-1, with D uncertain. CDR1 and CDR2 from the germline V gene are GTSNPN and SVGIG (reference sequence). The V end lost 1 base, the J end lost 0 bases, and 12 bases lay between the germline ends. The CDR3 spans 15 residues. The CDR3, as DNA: TGTGCCTGGAGTGGGAAAGCGAATCTGAACACTGAAGCTTTCTTT. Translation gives CAWSGKANLNTEAFF.

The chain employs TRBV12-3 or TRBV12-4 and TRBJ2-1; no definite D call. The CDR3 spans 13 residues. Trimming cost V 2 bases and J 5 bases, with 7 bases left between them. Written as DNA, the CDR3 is TGTGCCAGCAGTTTAAACATTAACAATGAGCAGTTCTTC. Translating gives CASSLNINNEQFF.

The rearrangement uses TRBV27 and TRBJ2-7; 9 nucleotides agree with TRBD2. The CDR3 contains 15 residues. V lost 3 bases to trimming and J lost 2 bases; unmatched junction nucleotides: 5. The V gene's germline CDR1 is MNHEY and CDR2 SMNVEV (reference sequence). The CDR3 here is CASSFWLAGPYEQYF. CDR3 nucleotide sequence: TGTGCCAGCAGTTTTTGGCTAGCGGGGCCCTACGAGCAGTACTTC.

Here the CDR3 DNA reads TGTGCCAGCAGCCCAGGTTTACCTAACTATGGCTACACCTTC. The encoded protein is CASSPGLPNYGYTF. The V and J genes are TRBV9 and TRBJ1-2; D not certain. V lost 4 bases and J 0 bases, leaving 10 bases between the germline ends. CDR1 is SGDLS and CDR2 is YYNGEE in the germline V gene. The CDR3 covers 14 residues.

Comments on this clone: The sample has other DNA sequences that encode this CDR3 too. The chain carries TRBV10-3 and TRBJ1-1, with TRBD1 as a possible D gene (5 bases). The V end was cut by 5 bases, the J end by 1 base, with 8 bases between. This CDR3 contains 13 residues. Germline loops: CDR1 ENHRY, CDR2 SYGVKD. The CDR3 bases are TGTGCCATCAGTCCCGGACAGAACACTGAAGCTTTCTTT. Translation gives CAISPGQNTEAFF.

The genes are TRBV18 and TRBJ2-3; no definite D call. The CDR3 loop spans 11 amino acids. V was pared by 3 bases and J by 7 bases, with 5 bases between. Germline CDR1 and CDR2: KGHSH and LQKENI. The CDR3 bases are TGTGCCAGCTCACCCGCGAATACGCAGTATTTT. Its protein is CASSPANTQYF.

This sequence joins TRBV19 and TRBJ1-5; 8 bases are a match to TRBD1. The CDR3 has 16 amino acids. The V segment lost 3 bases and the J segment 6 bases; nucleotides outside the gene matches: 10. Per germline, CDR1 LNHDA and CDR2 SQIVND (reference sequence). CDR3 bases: TGTGCCAGTAGTATTCTGGGCAGGGGGCCTGGTCAGCCCCAGCATTTT. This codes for CASSILGRGPGQPQHF.

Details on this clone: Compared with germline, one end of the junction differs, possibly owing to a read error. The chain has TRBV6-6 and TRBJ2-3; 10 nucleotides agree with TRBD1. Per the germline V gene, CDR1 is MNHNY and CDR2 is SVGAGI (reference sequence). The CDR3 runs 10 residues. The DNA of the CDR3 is TGTGCCAGCAGCCCCGGACAGGGGGATTTT. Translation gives CASSPGQGDF.

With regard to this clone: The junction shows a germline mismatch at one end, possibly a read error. CDR3 bases: TGTGCCAGCAGTTACGGTTCGGGGGGCACACATACGCAGTATTTT. Its translation is CASSYGSGGTHTQYF. The V gene is TRBV6-2 or TRBV6-3, the J gene TRBJ2-3; D perhaps matches TRBD2 (7 bases). CDR3 length: 15 residues. Germline CDR1 is MNHEY and CDR2 is SVGEGT.

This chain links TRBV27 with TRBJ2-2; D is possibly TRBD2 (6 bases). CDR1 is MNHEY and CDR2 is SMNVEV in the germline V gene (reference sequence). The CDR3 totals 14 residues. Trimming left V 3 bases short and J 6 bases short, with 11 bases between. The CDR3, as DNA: TGTGCCAGCAGTTTCCGGGGGATTGCCGGGGAGCTGTTTTTT. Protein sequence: CASSFRGIAGELFF.

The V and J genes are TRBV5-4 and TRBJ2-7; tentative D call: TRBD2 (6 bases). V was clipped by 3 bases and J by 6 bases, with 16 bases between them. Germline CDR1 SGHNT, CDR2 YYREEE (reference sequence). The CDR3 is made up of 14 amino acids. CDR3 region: CASSSKPTGGEQYF. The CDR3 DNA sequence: TGTGCCAGCAGCTCGAAACCGACCGGGGGCGAGCAGTACTTC.